The clone carrying this T cell receptor beta chain was detected once. These data belong to a study of blood T cell repertoires in COVID-19. On the study more broadly: Acute and convalescent COVID-19 samples came from the United States, Italy and Spain. From T cells, B-cell-depleted T cells, or PBMCs came the material, which was cDNA or gDNA.

Trimming left V 4 bases short and J 2 bases short, with 16 bases between. This CDR3 is 15 amino acids long. Germline-derived CDR1 and CDR2 are SGHDT and YYEEEE. Original analysis: Using reference gene primer amplification, nucleated cell counts were estimated. Data came from immunoSEQ multiplex PCR; TCRdb stores just in-frame clones and leaves some out. V and J calls and clone size are as listed in that table; D and trimming were resolved from the DNA. The sample shows approximately 100,000 clones, roughly 87% of them seen only once. The sequenced material came from peripheral blood. The chain links TRBV5-6 to TRBJ2-7; D is possibly TRBD2 (5 bases). This clonotype was obtained from a human donor in a cohort sampled during active COVID-19. CDR3: CASSRRSGWAYEQYF. The DNA of the CDR3 is TGTGCCAGCAGCCGCAGAAGCGGATGGGCCTACGAGCAGTACTTC.